The 5 T cell receptor beta chains listed next were all sequenced from one sample in a study of T cells in Graves' hyperthyroidism and ophthalmopathy (dated by TCRdb to the late 2010s). The library was made by multiplex PCR. Instrument used: Illumina HiSeq 2000. TCR beta CDR3 regions were amplified from RNA transcripts. The first round of RT-PCR for the TCR CDR3 was performed with the HTBI primer set and the Qiagen OneStep RT-PCR kit. TCRdb reran the public reads through fastp at Q25 and MiXCR, keeping productive beta chains. All rows with the same CDR3 protein become a single entry with the most common DNA and genes. This sample lists 490,000 or so distinct CDR3 sequences; approximately 22% were detected once. Under 55% of the sample comes from the top ten. The sample was blood. These receptors were collected from a woman between 65 and 79 years old with Graves' ophthalmopathy.

This clonotype was picked up many times. This chain uses TRBV12-3 or TRBV12-4 with TRBJ2-5; 10 nucleotides align to TRBD2. Losses at the gene ends were 6 bases for V and 1 base for J; bases not matched to a gene: 8. This CDR3 region has 16 residues. The CDR3 DNA follows: TGTGCCAGCAGCCTACAAAGCGGGAGGGTCCAAGAGACCCAGTACTTC. This sequence encodes CASSLQSGRVQETQYF.

Many counts were recorded for this clonotype. The genes are TRBV11-2 and TRBJ1-4; D is undetermined. Germline V lookup: CDR1 SGHAT, CDR2 FQNNGV. The CDR3 spans 13 residues. V lost 5 bases and J 4 bases, leaving 8 bases between the germline ends. As DNA, the CDR3 is TGTGCCAGCAGCGTAACAGTTAATGAAAAACTGTTTTTT. Amino acid sequence: CASSVTVNEKLFF.

This clonotype appeared a few times. This chain links TRBV15 with TRBJ2-2, with D maybe TRBD2 (7 bases). Between the trimmed V and J ends, which lost 0 bases and 6 bases, there was a span of 14 bases. CDR1 is LNHNV and CDR2 is YYDKDF in the germline V gene (reference sequence). This CDR3 comprises 16 residues. The CDR3 DNA reads as TGTGCCACCAGCAGAGAAGAGGGAGGGGGGGCCGGGGAGCTGTTTTTT. Translated, it gives CATSREEGGGAGELFF.

Only a few counts were recorded for this clonotype. A read error may explain this, as a much larger clone is one base away. This chain connects TRBV9 to TRBJ2-7; 8 bases are a match to TRBD2. Germline trimming cut 3 bases from V and 2 bases from J; bases unmatched to any gene: 1. The CDR3 is 13 amino acids. Germline loops: CDR1 SGDLS, CDR2 YYNGEE. CDR3 in amino acids: CASSAGLAYEQYF. Here the CDR3 DNA reads TGTGCCAGCAGCGCGGGACTAGCCTACGAGCAGTACTTC.

The CDR3 here is CASSREQGNTEAFF. The CDR3, as DNA: TGTGCCAGCTCACGCGAACAGGGGAACACTGAAGCTTTCTTT. The V and J genes are TRBV18 and TRBJ1-1, with D possibly being TRBD1 (6 bases). The CDR3 has 14 amino acids. Trimming cost V 4 bases and J 1 base, with 10 bases left between them. The germline V gene has CDR1 KGHSH and CDR2 LQKENI.